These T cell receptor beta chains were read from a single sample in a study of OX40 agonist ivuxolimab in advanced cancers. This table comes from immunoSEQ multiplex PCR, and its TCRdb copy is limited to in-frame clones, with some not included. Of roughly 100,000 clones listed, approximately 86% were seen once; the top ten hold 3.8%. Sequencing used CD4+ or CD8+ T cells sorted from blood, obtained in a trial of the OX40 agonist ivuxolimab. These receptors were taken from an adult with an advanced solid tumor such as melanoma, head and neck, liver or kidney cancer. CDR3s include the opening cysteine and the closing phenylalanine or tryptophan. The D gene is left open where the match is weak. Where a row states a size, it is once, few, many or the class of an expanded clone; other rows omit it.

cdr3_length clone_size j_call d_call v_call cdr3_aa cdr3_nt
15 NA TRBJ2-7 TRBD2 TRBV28 CASSSGLAGGGEQYF TGTGCCAGCAGCTCCGGACTAGCGGGAGGGGGCGAGCAGTACTTC
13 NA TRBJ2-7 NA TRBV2 CASTLDTAYEQYF TGTGCCAGCACCCTGGACACCGCCTACGAGCAGTACTTC
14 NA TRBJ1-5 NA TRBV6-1 CASSDYREAQPQHF TGTGCCAGCAGTGACTACAGGGAGGCTCAGCCCCAGCATTTT
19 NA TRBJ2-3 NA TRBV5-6 CASSLAGSGATAGTDTQYF TGTGCCAGCAGCTTGGCCGGGAGCGGAGCCACGGCTGGCACAGATACGCAGTATTTT
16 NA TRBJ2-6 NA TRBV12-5 CASGPPGLGGANVLTF TGTGCTAGTGGGCCTCCGGGACTGGGGGGGGCCAACGTCCTGACTTTC
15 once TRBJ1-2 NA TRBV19 CASSIEDRGNYGYTF TGTGCCAGTAGTATAGAGGACCGGGGAAACTATGGCTACACCTTC
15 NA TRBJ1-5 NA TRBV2 CASSEDRLSNQPQHF TGTGCCAGCAGCGAGGACAGACTAAGCAATCAGCCCCAGCATTTT
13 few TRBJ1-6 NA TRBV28 CASRGVYPRPLHF TGTGCCAGCAGAGGAGTCTATCCACGGCCCCTCCACTTT
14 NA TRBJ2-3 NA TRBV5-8 CASSAVSAPDTQYF TGTGCCAGCAGCGCTGTCTCGGCGCCCGATACGCAGTATTTT
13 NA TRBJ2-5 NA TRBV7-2 CASSKTDQETQYF TGTGCCAGCAGTAAGACAGACCAAGAGACCCAGTACTTC
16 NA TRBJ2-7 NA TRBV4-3 CASSQEFLGGRYEQYF TGCGCCAGCAGCCAAGAATTTTTAGGAGGAAGATACGAGCAGTACTTC
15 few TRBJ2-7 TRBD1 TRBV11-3 CASSSPTRDSYEQYF TGTGCCAGCAGCTCCCCCACCCGGGACAGCTACGAGCAGTACTTC
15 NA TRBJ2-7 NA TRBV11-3 CASSLSDDWAYEQYF TGTGCCAGCAGCTTATCCGACGACTGGGCCTACGAGCAGTACTTC
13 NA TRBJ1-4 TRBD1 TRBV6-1 CATLTGGNEKLFF TGTGCCACCTTGACAGGGGGAAATGAAAAACTGTTTTTT